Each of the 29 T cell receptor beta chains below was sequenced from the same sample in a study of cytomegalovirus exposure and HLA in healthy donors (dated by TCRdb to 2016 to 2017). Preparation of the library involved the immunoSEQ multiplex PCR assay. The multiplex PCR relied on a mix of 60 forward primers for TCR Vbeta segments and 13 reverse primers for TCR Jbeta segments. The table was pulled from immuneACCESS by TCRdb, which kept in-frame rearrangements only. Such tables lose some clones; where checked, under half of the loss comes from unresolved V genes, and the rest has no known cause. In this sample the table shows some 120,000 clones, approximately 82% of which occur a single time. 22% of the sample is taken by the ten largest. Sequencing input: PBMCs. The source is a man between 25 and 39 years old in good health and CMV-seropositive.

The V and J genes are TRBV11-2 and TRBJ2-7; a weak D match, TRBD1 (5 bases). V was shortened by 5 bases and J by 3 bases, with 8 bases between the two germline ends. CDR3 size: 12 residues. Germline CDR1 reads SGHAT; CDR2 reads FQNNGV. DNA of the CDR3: TGTGCCAGCAGCCGAGACAGCTACGAGCAGTACGTC. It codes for CASSRDSYEQYV.

CDR3 region: CASSSRGQGNYGYTF. The CDR3 nucleotides read TGTGCCAGCAGCTCGCGCGGACAGGGGAACTATGGCTACACCTTC. The gene calls are TRBV5-6 and TRBJ1-2; 9 positions match TRBD1. The length of the CDR3 is 15 residues. Per germline, CDR1 SGHDT and CDR2 YYEEEE. Losses at the gene ends were 3 bases for V and 2 bases for J; bases not matched to a gene: 5.

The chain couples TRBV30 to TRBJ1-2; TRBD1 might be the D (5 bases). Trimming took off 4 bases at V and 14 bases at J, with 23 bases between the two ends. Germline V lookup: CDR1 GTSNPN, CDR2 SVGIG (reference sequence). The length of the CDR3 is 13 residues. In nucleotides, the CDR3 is TGTGCCTGGACCCGCCGCACTCGGGGCGGAGGGACCTTC. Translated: CAWTRRTRGGGTF.

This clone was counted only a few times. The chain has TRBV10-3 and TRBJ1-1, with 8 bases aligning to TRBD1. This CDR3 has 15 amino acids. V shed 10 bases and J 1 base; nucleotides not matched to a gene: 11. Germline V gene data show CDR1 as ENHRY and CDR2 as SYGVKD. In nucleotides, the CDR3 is TGTGCCAGCACCAGGACAGGGTATAGGAACACTGAAGCTTTCTTT. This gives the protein CASTRTGYRNTEAFF.

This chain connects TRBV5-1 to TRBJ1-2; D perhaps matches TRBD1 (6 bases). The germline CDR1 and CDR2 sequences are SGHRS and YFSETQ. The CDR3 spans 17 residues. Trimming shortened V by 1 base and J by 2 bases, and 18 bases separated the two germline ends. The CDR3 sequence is CASSLSLGTSLNYGYTF. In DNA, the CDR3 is TGCGCCAGCAGCTTGAGTCTGGGGACATCCCTAAACTATGGCTACACCTTC. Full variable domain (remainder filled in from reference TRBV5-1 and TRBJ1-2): KAGVTQTPRYLIKTRGQQVTLSCSPISGHRSVSWYQQTPGQGLQFLFEYFSETQRNKGNFPGRFSGRQFSNSRSEMNVSTLELGDSALYLCASSLSLGTSLNYGYTFGSGTRLTVV.

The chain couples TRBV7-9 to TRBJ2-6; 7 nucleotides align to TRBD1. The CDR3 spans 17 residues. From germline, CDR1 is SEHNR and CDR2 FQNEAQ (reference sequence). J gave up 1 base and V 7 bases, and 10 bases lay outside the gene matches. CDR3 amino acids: CASTPRQGQSGANVLTF. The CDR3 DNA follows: TGTGCCAGCACCCCCCGACAGGGACAGTCTGGGGCCAACGTCCTGACTTTC.

The CDR3 loop reads CASSVAARKAYSNQPQHF. In nucleotides, the CDR3 is TGTGCCAGCAGCGTTGCCGCTAGGAAGGCCTATAGCAATCAGCCCCAGCATTTT. The rearrangement uses TRBV9 and TRBJ1-5; D gene uncertain. Germline-derived CDR1 and CDR2 are SGDLS and YYNGEE. V lost 2 bases, J lost 0 bases, and 18 bases lay in between. This CDR3 has 18 residues.

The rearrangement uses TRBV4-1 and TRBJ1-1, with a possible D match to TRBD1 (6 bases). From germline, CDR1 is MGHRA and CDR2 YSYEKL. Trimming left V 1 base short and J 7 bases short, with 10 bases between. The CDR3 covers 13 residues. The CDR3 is CASSQGQVIEAFF. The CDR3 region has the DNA TGCGCCAGCAGCCAAGGACAGGTTATTGAAGCTTTCTTT.

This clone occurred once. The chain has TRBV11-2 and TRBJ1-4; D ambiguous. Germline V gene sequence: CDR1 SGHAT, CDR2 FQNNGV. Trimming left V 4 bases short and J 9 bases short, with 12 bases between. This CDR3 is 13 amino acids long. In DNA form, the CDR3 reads TGTGCCAGCAGCTCTTCTATATTGCAAAAACTGTTTTTT. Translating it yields CASSSSILQKLFF.

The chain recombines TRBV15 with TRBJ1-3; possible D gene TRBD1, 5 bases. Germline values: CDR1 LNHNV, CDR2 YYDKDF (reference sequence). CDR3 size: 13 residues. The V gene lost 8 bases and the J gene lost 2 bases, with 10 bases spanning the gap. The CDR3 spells CATGEGTGNTIYF. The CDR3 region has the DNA TGTGCCACCGGGGAGGGGACTGGAAACACCATATATTTT.

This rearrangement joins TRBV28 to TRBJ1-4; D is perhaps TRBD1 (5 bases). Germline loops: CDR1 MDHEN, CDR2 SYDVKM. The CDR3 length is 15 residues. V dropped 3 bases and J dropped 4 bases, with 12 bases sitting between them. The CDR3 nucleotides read TGTGCCAGCAGTTTGCAGGGCAGTCTTAATGAAAAACTGTTTTTT. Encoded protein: CASSLQGSLNEKLFF.

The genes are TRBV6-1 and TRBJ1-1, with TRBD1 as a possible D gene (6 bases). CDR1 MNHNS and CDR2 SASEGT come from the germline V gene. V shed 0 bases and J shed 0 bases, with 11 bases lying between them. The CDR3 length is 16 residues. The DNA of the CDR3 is TGTGCCAGCAGTGAAGCAGTAAGGGGGTTGAACACTGAAGCTTTCTTT. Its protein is CASSEAVRGLNTEAFF.

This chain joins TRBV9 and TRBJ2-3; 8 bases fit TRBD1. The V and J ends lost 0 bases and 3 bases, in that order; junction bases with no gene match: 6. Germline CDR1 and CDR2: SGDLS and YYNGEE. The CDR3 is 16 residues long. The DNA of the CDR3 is TGTGCCAGCAGCGTAGGAGGACAGGGTGGGACAGATACGCAGTATTTT. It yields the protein CASSVGGQGGTDTQYF.

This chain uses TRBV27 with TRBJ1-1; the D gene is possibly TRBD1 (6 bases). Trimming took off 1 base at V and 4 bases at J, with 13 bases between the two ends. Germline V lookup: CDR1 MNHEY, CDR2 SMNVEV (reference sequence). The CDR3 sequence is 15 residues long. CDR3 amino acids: CASSLYGGLVTEAFF. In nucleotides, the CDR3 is TGTGCCAGCAGTTTATACGGGGGGCTGGTCACTGAAGCTTTCTTT.

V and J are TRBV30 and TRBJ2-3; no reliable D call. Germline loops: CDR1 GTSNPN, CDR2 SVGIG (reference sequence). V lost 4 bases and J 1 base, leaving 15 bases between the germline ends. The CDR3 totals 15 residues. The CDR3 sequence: CAWNPAPAGTDTQYF. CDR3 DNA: TGTGCCTGGAACCCTGCCCCGGCGGGCACAGATACGCAGTATTTT.

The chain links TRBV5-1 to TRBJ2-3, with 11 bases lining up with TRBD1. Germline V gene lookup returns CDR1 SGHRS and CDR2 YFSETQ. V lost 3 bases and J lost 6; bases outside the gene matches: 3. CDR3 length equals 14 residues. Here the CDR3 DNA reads TGCGCCAGCAGCTCAGGACAGGGGGCGGATACGCAGTATTTT. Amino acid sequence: CASSSGQGADTQYF.

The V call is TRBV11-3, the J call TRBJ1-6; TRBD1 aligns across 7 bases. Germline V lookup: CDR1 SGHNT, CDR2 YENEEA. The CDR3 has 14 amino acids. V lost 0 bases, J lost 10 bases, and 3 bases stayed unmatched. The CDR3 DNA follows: TGTGCCAGCAGCTTAGAGCGGGACAGCTCACCCCTCCACTTT. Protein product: CASSLERDSSPLHF.

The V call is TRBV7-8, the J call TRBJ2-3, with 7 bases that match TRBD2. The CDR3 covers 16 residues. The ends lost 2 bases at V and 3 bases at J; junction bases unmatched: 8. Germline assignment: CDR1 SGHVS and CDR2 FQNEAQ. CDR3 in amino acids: CASSLLGGGSTDTQYF. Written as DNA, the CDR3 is TGTGCCAGCAGCTTACTGGGCGGGGGATCTACAGATACGCAGTATTTT.

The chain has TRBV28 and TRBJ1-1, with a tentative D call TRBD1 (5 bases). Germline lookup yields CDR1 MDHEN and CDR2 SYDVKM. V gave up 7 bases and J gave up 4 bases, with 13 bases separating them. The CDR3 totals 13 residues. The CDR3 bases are TGTGCCAGCATCGGGGCGCGGGGCACTGAAGCTTTCTTT. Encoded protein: CASIGARGTEAFF.

CDR3 nucleotides: TGCGCCAGCAGCCAACCCCGAGAGGTATCTGGGGAGCTGTTTTTT. Translated, it gives CASSQPREVSGELFF. This chain uses TRBV4-1 with TRBJ2-2; D remains ambiguous. The CDR3 length is 15 residues. V lost 2 bases and J 8 bases, leaving 15 bases between the germline ends. Germline V gene lookup returns CDR1 MGHRA and CDR2 YSYEKL.

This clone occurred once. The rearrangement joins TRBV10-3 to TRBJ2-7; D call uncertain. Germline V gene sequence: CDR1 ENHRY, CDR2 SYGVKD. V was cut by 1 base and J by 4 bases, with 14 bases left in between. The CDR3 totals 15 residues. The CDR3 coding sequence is TGTGCCATCAGTGAGTTTCGAACAACCTCTTACGAGCAGTACTTC. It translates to CAISEFRTTSYEQYF.

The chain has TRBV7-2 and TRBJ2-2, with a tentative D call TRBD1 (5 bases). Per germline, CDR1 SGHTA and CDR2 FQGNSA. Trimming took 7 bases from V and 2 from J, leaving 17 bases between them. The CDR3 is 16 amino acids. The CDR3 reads CASTRHLTVNTGELFF. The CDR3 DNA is TGTGCCAGCACCCGCCACTTGACAGTTAACACCGGGGAGCTGTTTTTT.

The CDR3 DNA is TGTGCCATCAGTGGAGACTACTCCTATAATTCACCCCTCCACTTT. Residues: CAISGDYSYNSPLHF. The chain links TRBV10-3 to TRBJ1-6; D not certain. This CDR3 spans 15 amino acids. Germline loops: CDR1 ENHRY, CDR2 SYGVKD. Trimming left V 4 bases short and J 0 bases short, with 7 bases between.

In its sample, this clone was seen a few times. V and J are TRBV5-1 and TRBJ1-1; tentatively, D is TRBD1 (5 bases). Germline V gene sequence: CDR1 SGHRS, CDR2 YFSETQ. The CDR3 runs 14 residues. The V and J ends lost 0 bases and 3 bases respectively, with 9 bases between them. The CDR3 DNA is TGCGCCAGCAGCTTGGAAGGGGTGGACACTGAAGCTTTCTTT. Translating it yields CASSLEGVDTEAFF.

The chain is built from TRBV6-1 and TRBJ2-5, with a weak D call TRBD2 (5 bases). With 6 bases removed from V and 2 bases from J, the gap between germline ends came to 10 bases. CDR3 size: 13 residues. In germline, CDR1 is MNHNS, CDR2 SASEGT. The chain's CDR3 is CASRRTEQETQYF. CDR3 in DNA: TGTGCCAGCAGAAGGACTGAACAAGAGACCCAGTACTTC.

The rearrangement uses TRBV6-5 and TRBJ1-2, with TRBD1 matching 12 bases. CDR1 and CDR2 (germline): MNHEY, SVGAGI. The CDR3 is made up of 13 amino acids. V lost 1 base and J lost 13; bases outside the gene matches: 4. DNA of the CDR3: TGTGCCAGCAGTTACTTCGGGACAGGGGGCATCACCTTC. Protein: CASSYFGTGGITF.

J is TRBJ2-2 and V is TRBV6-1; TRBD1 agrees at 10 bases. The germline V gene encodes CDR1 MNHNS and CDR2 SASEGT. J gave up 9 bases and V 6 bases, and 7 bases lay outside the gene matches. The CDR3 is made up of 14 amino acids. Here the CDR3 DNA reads TGTGCCAGCAGCGTTGGACAGGGGGACAGGGAGCTGTTTTTT. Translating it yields CASSVGQGDRELFF.

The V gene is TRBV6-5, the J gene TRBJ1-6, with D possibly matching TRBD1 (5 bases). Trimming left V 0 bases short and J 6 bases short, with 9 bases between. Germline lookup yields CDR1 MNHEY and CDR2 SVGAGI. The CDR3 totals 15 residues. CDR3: CASSYSAGINSPLHF. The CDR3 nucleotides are TGTGCCAGCAGTTACTCAGCAGGGATTAATTCACCCCTCCACTTT.

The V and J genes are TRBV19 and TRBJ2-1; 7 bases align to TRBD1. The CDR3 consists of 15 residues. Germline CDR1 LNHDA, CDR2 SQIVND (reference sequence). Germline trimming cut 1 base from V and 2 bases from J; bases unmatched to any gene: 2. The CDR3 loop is CASSIGGQPYNEQFF. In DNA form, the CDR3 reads TGTGCCAGTAGTATAGGGGGACAGCCCTACAATGAGCAGTTCTTC.